This TCR beta chain is from a study of blood T cell repertoires in COVID-19. About the study: The United States, Italy and Spain provided the acute and convalescent COVID-19 samples. Sample material is recorded as cDNA or gDNA derived from T cells, B-cell-depleted T cells, or PBMCs.

V dropped 4 bases and J dropped 0; count of bases not matched to a gene: 9. This CDR3 contains 17 residues. Germline CDR1 KGHSH, CDR2 LQKENI. Authors' data handling: Reference gene primer amplification gave estimated nucleated cell counts. Only in-frame clones appear in the TCRdb table, and some are missing; sequencing was by immunoSEQ multiplex PCR. V, J and clone size are those of that table, while D and trimming were read from the DNA. The profile shows 250,000 or so clones, around 83% of them singletons. This clonotype was sampled from a woman aged 18-30 years with acute or convalescent COVID-19. Sequencing was carried out using peripheral blood. The rearrangement joins TRBV18 to TRBJ1-3, with 7 bases fitting TRBD1. In DNA form, the CDR3 reads TGTGCCAGCTCACGCGACAGGGTCCCAGGCTCTGGAAACACCATATATTTT. Its translation: CASSRDRVPGSGNTIYF.